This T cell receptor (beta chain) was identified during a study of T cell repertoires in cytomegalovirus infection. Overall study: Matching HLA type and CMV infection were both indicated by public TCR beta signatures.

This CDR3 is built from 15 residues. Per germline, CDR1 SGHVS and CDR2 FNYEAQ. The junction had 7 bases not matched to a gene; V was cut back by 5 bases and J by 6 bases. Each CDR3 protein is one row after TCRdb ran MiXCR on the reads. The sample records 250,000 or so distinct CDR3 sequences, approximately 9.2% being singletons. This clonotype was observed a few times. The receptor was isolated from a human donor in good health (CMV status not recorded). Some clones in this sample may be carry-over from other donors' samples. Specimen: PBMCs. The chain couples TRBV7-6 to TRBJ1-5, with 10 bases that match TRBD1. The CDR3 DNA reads TGTGCCAGCAGCCTCGCCGGGACAGGGGTTCAGCCCCAGCATTTT. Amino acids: CASSLAGTGVQPQHF.